This record covers a single TCR beta chain. These data originate in a study of blood T cell repertoires in COVID-19. Sequencing was performed with immunoSEQ multiplex PCR; in TCRdb, only in-frame clones are kept and a portion is missing. The sample carries some 330,000 clones, roughly 87% recorded once. The CDR3 is 16 residues long. Germline V gene data show CDR1 as ENHRY and CDR2 as SYGVKD. Trimming took 4 bases from V and 1 from J; bases not matched to a gene: 9. This TCR derives from a woman aged 45-60 years who had recovered from COVID-19. The rearrangement joins TRBV10-3 to TRBJ1-1; 7 bases agree with TRBD1. The material sequenced was PBMCs or T cells enriched from blood (not recorded which). For the CDR3, the DNA is TGTGCCATCAGTGCACAAACGGGACAGAGGAACACTGAAGCTTTCTTT. It yields the protein CAISAQTGQRNTEAFF.